This T cell receptor (beta chain) was documented in a study of blood T cell repertoires in COVID-19. As originally analysed: For nucleated cells, counts were estimated from reference gene primer amplification. Libraries were prepared by immunoSEQ multiplex PCR; TCRdb keeps only in-frame clonotypes and omits some of them. The V and J calls and clone size come from that table; D and trimming were worked out from the DNA. The table lists 140,000 to 150,000 clones, roughly 87% of them singletons. CDR1 is LGHDT and CDR2 is YNNKEL in the germline V gene (reference sequence). The junction had 2 bases not matched to a gene; V was cut back by 1 base and J by 5 bases. This CDR3 has 14 amino acids.

The receptor was isolated from a woman in her fifties or sixties with acute or convalescent COVID-19. The sample comprised peripheral blood. The chain has TRBV3-1 (or the pseudogene TRBV3-2) and TRBJ2-1; 7 bases are a match to TRBD2. The CDR3 DNA sequence: TGTGCCAGCAGCCAAGGACTAGCCAACAATGAGCAGTTCTTC. Translating gives CASSQGLANNEQFF.